Shown below are 13 T cell receptor beta chains from a single sample sequenced in a study of T-cell memory formation after mild COVID-19. TCRdb processed the 5' RACE reads anew with MiXCR; each CDR3 protein has one entry. The data contain 250,000 to 350,000 distinct CDR3 sequences, about a sixth of them singletons. The sample consisted of PBMCs or a T cell subset sorted from them (not recorded which). These receptors came from a man aged 18 to 29 who had mild COVID-19 (a few samples of this study predate the infection). Cell type and time point are not known.

This clonotype was counted at least ten times. The rearrangement uses TRBV5-1 and TRBJ1-2, with 7 bases lining up with TRBD1. The CDR3 sequence is 13 residues long. With 0 bases clipped from V and 7 bases from J, the junction kept 3 bases outside the gene matches. Germline V gene data show CDR1 as SGHRS and CDR2 as YFSETQ. CDR3 DNA sequence: TGCGCCAGCAGCTTGGAGGGGGCTCGTGGCTACACCTTC. Its translation is CASSLEGARGYTF.

This clonotype has just a few counts. Written as DNA, the CDR3 is TGTGCCAGCAGTTTTCTAGCGGGGAGAGGTCAAGAGACCCAGTACTTC. It specifies CASSFLAGRGQETQYF. The chain combines TRBV27 with TRBJ2-5, with TRBD2 identical over 9 bases. J gave up 2 bases and V 3 bases, and 7 bases lay outside the gene matches. Per germline, CDR1 MNHEY and CDR2 SMNVEV (reference sequence). The CDR3 length is 16 residues.

This clonotype was seen only a few times. The V call is TRBV15, the J call TRBJ2-5; TRBD2 aligns across 9 bases. Germline trimming cut 0 bases from V and 5 bases from J; bases unmatched to any gene: 4. This CDR3 has 15 residues. Germline CDR1 is LNHNV and CDR2 is YYDKDF (reference sequence). The CDR3 region is CATSRERGGVETQYF. Here the CDR3 DNA reads TGTGCCACCAGCAGAGAGCGGGGGGGCGTGGAGACCCAGTACTTC.

The V call is TRBV6-2 or TRBV6-3, the J call TRBJ1-5; 8 bases fit TRBD1. The CDR3 is 18 amino acids. Germline CDR1 is MNHEY and CDR2 is SVGEGT. The ends lost 2 bases at V and 4 bases at J; junction bases unmatched: 13. The CDR3 spells CASSYTLLTTGVNQPQHF. The CDR3 DNA follows: TGTGCCAGCAGTTACACTTTGCTAACGACAGGGGTGAATCAGCCCCAGCATTTT.

The gene calls are TRBV20-1 and TRBJ1-1; D is unclear. Germline CDR1 DFQATT, CDR2 SNEGSKA (reference sequence). The V end was cut by 3 bases, the J end by 1 base, with 9 bases between. The CDR3 covers 13 residues. The CDR3 DNA reads as TGCAGTGCTAGGGTCATTAGGAACACTGAAGCTTTCTTT. Amino acids: CSARVIRNTEAFF.

This clonotype was seen a few times. This chain connects TRBV6-6 to TRBJ1-6; D perhaps matches TRBD1 (5 bases). The CDR3 spans 15 residues. Trimming removed 5 bases from V and 4 bases from J, with 12 bases in between. The germline V gene has CDR1 MNHNY and CDR2 SVGAGI (reference sequence). CDR3 in amino acids: CASSHRGRYNSPLHF. The CDR3 DNA reads TGTGCCAGCAGTCACCGGGGACGGTATAATTCACCCCTCCACTTT.

The rearrangement joins TRBV29-1 to TRBJ2-1; no reliable D call. Trimming took 0 bases from V and 6 from J, leaving 9 bases between them. Germline CDR1 is SQVTM and CDR2 is ANQGSEA. The CDR3 runs 13 residues. Here the CDR3 reads CSVEDLFLNEQFF. In nucleotides, the CDR3 is TGCAGCGTTGAAGATCTTTTCCTCAATGAGCAGTTCTTC.

This sequence joins TRBV10-3 and TRBJ1-1; 7 nucleotides match TRBD1. The CDR3 runs 18 residues. Germline CDR1 reads ENHRY; CDR2 reads SYGVKD. The ends lost 7 bases at V and 2 bases at J; junction bases unmatched: 19. CDR3 DNA: TGTGCCATCACCCAGACAGGGACTGGGGGGGGTTATAACACTGAAGCTTTCTTT. Its translation is CAITQTGTGGGYNTEAFF.

The chain couples TRBV6-5 to TRBJ1-1, with a possible D match to TRBD1 (6 bases). The CDR3 length is 14 residues. Trimming removed 6 bases from V and 10 bases from J, with 21 bases in between. CDR1 MNHEY and CDR2 SVGAGI come from the germline V gene. The CDR3 loop reads CASSPEGDGAGAFF. CDR3 in DNA: TGTGCCAGCAGCCCCGAGGGGGATGGGGCTGGAGCTTTCTTT.

This rearrangement joins TRBV7-2 to TRBJ1-2, with 10 bases matching TRBD1. CDR3 size: 15 residues. Germline V gene data show CDR1 as SGHTA and CDR2 as FQGNSA. J gave up 3 bases and V 8 bases, and 9 bases lay outside the gene matches. The CDR3 nucleotides read TGTGCCAGCTTGGGACAGGGGAATTGGGACTATGGCTACACCTTC. Its protein product is CASLGQGNWDYGYTF.

This chain joins TRBV6-5 and TRBJ2-1; tentatively, D is TRBD2 (6 bases). The CDR3 extends over 15 amino acids. Germline CDR1 reads MNHEY; CDR2 reads SVGAGI. V was cut by 0 bases and J by 9 bases, with 15 bases left in between. The CDR3 region has the DNA TGTGCCAGCAGTTACTCGATGGGACTTGGGGGTGAGCAGTTCTTC. Amino acid sequence: CASSYSMGLGGEQFF.

This clonotype appeared many times. The chain employs TRBV6-2 or TRBV6-3 and TRBJ2-7, with 9 bases lining up with TRBD1. V lost 6 bases, J lost 2 bases, and 8 bases stayed unmatched. The germline V gene has CDR1 MNHEY and CDR2 SVGEGT. The length of the CDR3 is 15 residues. CDR3 protein: CASSLGQGPTYEQYV. The CDR3 region has the DNA TGTGCCAGCAGCCTCGGACAGGGGCCAACCTACGAGCAGTACGTC.

This clonotype was seen a handful of times. The genes are TRBV2 and TRBJ2-3, with unresolved D. The germline V gene encodes CDR1 SNHLY and CDR2 FYNNEI. The CDR3 runs 10 residues. Trimming took off 6 bases at V and 7 bases at J, with 5 bases between the two ends. CDR3 sequence (DNA): TGTGCCAGCAGGCACAATACGCAGTATTTT. Translation: CASRHNTQYF.